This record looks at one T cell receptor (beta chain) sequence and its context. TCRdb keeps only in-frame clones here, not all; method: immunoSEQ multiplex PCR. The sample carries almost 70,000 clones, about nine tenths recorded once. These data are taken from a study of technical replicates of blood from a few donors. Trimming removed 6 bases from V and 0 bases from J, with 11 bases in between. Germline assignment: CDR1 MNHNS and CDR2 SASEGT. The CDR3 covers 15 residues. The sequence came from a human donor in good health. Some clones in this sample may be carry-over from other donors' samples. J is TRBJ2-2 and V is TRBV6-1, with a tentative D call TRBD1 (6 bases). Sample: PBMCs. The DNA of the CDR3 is TGTGCCAGCAGGGGAGACAGGACGAACACCGGGGAGCTGTTTTTT. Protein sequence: CASRGDRTNTGELFF.